These 5 T cell receptor beta chains were all obtained from the same sample, sequenced in a study of T cells in Graves' hyperthyroidism and ophthalmopathy. TCR beta CDR3 regions were amplified from RNA transcripts. An initial round of RT-PCR targeting the TCR CDR3 relied on the HTBI primer set. TCRdb passed the multiplex PCR reads through MiXCR, listing each CDR3 protein once. The repertoire holds about 710,000 distinct CDR3 sequences, with roughly 15% as singletons. Sequenced sample: blood. The receptors were sampled from a man between 18 and 35 years old with Graves' hyperthyroidism.

To note about this clonotype: This may arise from a read error, as a much more abundant clone is one base away. The J gene is TRBJ2-5, the V gene TRBV30; TRBD2 matches at 8 bases. The CDR3 length is 13 residues. Germline V gives CDR1 GTSNPN, CDR2 SVGIG (reference sequence). The CDR3 nucleotides are TGTGCCTGGAGTATAAGCGGGAGAGAGATCCAGTACTTC. It yields the protein CAWSISGREIQYF.

This clonotype was detected ten times or more. This chain uses TRBV5-1 with TRBJ2-3; 13 bases align to TRBD2. V shed 4 bases and J 5 bases; nucleotides not matched to a gene: 7. Germline lookup yields CDR1 SGHRS and CDR2 YFSETQ. The CDR3 length is 16 residues. CDR3 region: CASSGGLAGEVDTQYF. The CDR3 DNA sequence: TGCGCCAGCAGCGGCGGACTAGCGGGAGAGGTAGATACGCAGTATTTT.

This clonotype was counted at least ten times. This chain joins TRBV5-1 and TRBJ1-2; 9 nucleotides align to TRBD1. The ends lost 3 bases at V and 4 bases at J; junction bases unmatched: 10. This CDR3 is built from 16 residues. Germline V CDR1 and CDR2: SGHRS, YFSETQ. CDR3: CASSSDTGGRLYGYTF. The CDR3 coding sequence is TGCGCCAGCAGCTCGGATACAGGGGGCCGCCTCTATGGCTACACCTTC.

This clonotype was observed at least ten times. CDR3 coding DNA: TGTGCCAGCAGTTCCCCAGGGGGGTTTATGAACACTGAAGCTTTCTTT. As protein: CASSSPGGFMNTEAFF. The rearrangement links TRBV28 to TRBJ1-1; TRBD1 agrees at 7 bases. The junction had 8 bases not matched to a gene; V was cut back by 4 bases and J by 0 bases. Germline CDR1 is MDHEN and CDR2 is SYDVKM. The CDR3 loop spans 16 amino acids.

The chain is built from TRBV6-5 and TRBJ2-2; TRBD2 is a possible D gene (6 bases). Germline lookup yields CDR1 MNHEY and CDR2 SVGAGI. V was trimmed by 2 bases and J by 6 bases, leaving 10 bases between them. The CDR3 contains 14 residues. The CDR3 region is CASSYLGGPGELFF. The CDR3 DNA sequence: TGTGCCAGCAGTTACCTCGGAGGGCCCGGGGAGCTGTTTTTT.